This T cell receptor (beta chain) was retrieved from a study of blood T cell repertoires in COVID-19. Overall study context: Italy, Spain and the United States were the sources of the convalescent and acute COVID-19 samples. Nucleic acid was either cDNA or gDNA, and it came from T cells, B-cell-depleted T cells, or PBMCs.

From germline, CDR1 is WNHNN and CDR2 SYGVQD (reference sequence). After removal of 3 bases from V and 5 bases from J, the junction contained 8 bases not matched to a gene. The CDR3 contains 15 residues. Original processing notes: Using reference gene primer amplification, nucleated cell counts were estimated. This table comes from immunoSEQ multiplex PCR, and its TCRdb copy is limited to in-frame clones, with some not included. The V and J calls and clone size were taken over from that table, and D and trimming were inferred from the DNA. Of about 97,000 clones listed, around 87% are singletons. The chain couples TRBV10-1 to TRBJ2-7; 9 nucleotides match TRBD2. Source material: peripheral blood. This TCR was sampled from a human donor in a cohort sampled during active COVID-19. The CDR3 loop is CASSDEAGGGHEQYF. CDR3 nucleotides: TGCGCCAGCAGTGACGAAGCGGGAGGTGGCCACGAGCAGTACTTC.